The sequence of this T cell receptor beta chain was determined in a study of shared clonotypes between healthy human individuals. In the study overall: Donors were two women and three men aged 18 to 49. Findings and caveats of the study: Clonotype sharing levels among donors were expected to vary with sequencing depth.

Note on this clone: Its antigen remains unknown.

Genomic DNA of each subset was evenly split across several immunoSEQ plates. Method: immunoSEQ multiplex PCR; TCRdb's copy keeps in-frame clones and lacks some. The data contain some 2,500,000 clones, 90% to 95% of them singletons. This CDR3 contains 18 residues. Per the germline V gene, CDR1 is SGHRS and CDR2 is YFSETQ. V lost 0 bases and J lost 2; bases outside the gene matches: 7. The receptor comes from a man aged 18 to 30 in good health. Some clones in this sample may be carry-over from other donors' samples. Sequencing was done on a sample of naive CD4+ T cells from PBMCs. Subset of the sample: CD45RA+ positively selected. The chain carries TRBV5-1 and TRBJ2-5; 13 bases are shared with TRBD2. The CDR3 bases are TGCGCCAGCAGCTTGGCCCTACTAGCGGGAGGGGGGCAAGAGACCCAGTACTTC. This sequence encodes CASSLALLAGGGQETQYF.